This T cell receptor (beta chain) was identified during a study of OX40 agonist ivuxolimab in advanced cancers. The wider study: Averaging roughly 60 years in age, with a range of 23 to 79, the cohort was more than 75% male.

Overall study findings and caveats: CD8+ T cells were the subset that, on average, had more expanded clones than CD4+.

Libraries were prepared by immunoSEQ multiplex PCR; TCRdb keeps only in-frame clonotypes and omits some of them. The table has approximately 57,000 clones, 88% seen once; the top ten hold under 4%. Blood specimens came from baseline, cycle 4 day 1, and cycle 7 day 1. Germline V lookup: CDR1 SGDLS, CDR2 YYNGEE. The CDR3 runs 15 residues. J gave up 8 bases and V 3 bases, and 6 bases lay outside the gene matches. Points on this clone: Antigen specificity is unknown.

The chain carries TRBV9 and TRBJ2-1; TRBD2 matches at 12 bases. The specimen was CD4+ or CD8+ T cells sorted from blood, collected in a trial of the OX40 agonist ivuxolimab. This clonotype originated in an adult with an advanced solid tumor such as melanoma, head and neck, liver or kidney cancer. The CDR3 loop reads CASSARLAGVDEQFF. CDR3 sequence (DNA): TGTGCCAGCAGCGCTCGACTAGCGGGAGTCGATGAGCAGTTCTTC.